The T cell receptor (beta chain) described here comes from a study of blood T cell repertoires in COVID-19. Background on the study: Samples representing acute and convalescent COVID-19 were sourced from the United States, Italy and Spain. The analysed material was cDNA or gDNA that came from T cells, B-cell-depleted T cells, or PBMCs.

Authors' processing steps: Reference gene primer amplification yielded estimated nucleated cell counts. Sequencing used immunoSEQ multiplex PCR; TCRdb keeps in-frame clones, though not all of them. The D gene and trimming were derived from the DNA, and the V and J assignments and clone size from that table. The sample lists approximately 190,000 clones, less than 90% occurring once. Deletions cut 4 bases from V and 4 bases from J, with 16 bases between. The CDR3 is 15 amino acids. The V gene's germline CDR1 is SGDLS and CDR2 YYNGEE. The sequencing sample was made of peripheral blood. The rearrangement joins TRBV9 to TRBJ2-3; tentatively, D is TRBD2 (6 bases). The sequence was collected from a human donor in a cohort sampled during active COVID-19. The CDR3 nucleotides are TGTGCCAGCAGCCCAAGCCTGACTAGTGCAGATACGCAGTATTTT. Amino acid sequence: CASSPSLTSADTQYF. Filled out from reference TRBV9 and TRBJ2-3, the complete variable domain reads DSGVTQTPKHLITATGQRVTLRCSPRSGDLSVYWYQQSLDQGLQFLIQYYNGEERAKGNILERFSAQQFPDLHSELNLSSLELGDSALYFCASSPSLTSADTQYFGPGTRLTVL.